Listed below are T cell receptor beta chains from one sample, sequenced in a study of shared clonotypes between healthy human individuals. Libraries were prepared by immunoSEQ multiplex PCR; TCRdb keeps only in-frame clonotypes and omits some of them. The sample records nearly 1 million clones, about 80% being singletons. The sample was memory CD4+ T cells sorted from blood. The receptors originated from a man aged 18-30 years in good health. Each CDR3 is given with its conserved first and last residue. The D gene is left open where the match is weak. A row's size may be missing; if present it is once, few, many or a size class.

V gene: TRBV7-3; clone size: once; D gene: TRBD2; J gene: TRBJ2-3; CDR3 DNA: TGTGCCAGCAGCTTAATTGGACTAGCGGGGGGTAACACAGATACGCAGTATTTT; CDR3 protein: CASSLIGLAGGNTDTQYF
V gene: TRBV10-2; clone size: many; D gene: .; J gene: TRBJ2-1; CDR3 DNA: TGCGCCAGCAGAACTCACGGGGAGGCTGAGCAGTTCTTC; CDR3 protein: CASRTHGEAEQFF
V gene: TRBV10-3; clone size: .; D gene: .; J gene: TRBJ2-7; CDR3 DNA: TGTGCCATCAGCCGGGACCTGTACGAGCAGTACTTC; CDR3 protein: CAISRDLYEQYF
V gene: TRBV28; clone size: once; D gene: TRBD1; J gene: TRBJ1-5; CDR3 DNA: TGTGCCAGCGATCCAGGGGGAAAGGGCAATCAGCCCCAGCATTTT; CDR3 protein: CASDPGGKGNQPQHF
V gene: TRBV18; clone size: .; D gene: TRBD1; J gene: TRBJ2-1; CDR3 DNA: TGTGCCAGCTCACCAGCAGGGACAGTCATAAATGAGCAGTTCTTC; CDR3 protein: CASSPAGTVINEQFF
V gene: TRBV27; clone size: .; D gene: TRBD1; J gene: TRBJ1-2; CDR3 DNA: TGTGCCAGCAGAACCCTAGACAGGGTCTATGGCTACACCTTC; CDR3 protein: CASRTLDRVYGYTF
V gene: TRBV7-2; clone size: .; D gene: .; J gene: TRBJ1-3; CDR3 DNA: TGTGCCAGCAGCGTTAGGTCTACCACGGTTGGAAACACCATATATTTT; CDR3 protein: CASSVRSTTVGNTIYF
V gene: TRBV10-3; clone size: .; D gene: TRBD1; J gene: TRBJ2-7; CDR3 DNA: TGTGCCACGGACAGGGGGCCTACCTCCTACGAGCAGTACTTC; CDR3 protein: CATDRGPTSYEQYF
V gene: TRBV20-1; clone size: once; D gene: .; J gene: TRBJ2-1; CDR3 DNA: TGCAGTGCTAAAGGGAATGAGCAGTTCTTC; CDR3 protein: CSAKGNEQFF
V gene: TRBV30; clone size: .; D gene: .; J gene: TRBJ2-3; CDR3 DNA: TGTGCCTCAGGGGAGGGGGCGCCGGCAGATACGCAGTATTTT; CDR3 protein: CASGEGAPADTQYF
V gene: TRBV4-3; clone size: .; D gene: .; J gene: TRBJ1-1; CDR3 DNA: TGCGCCAGCAGCCAAGAAGCAGTGAACACTGAAGCTTTCTTT; CDR3 protein: CASSQEAVNTEAFF